This T cell receptor beta chain was documented in a study of blood T cell repertoires in COVID-19. On the study more broadly: Samples came from the United States, Italy and Spain, spanning acute and convalescent COVID-19. PBMCs, B-cell-depleted T cells, or T cells provided the cDNA or gDNA that made up the material.

Germline loops: CDR1 LGHDT, CDR2 YNNKEL (reference sequence). This CDR3 is built from 13 residues. Trimming cost V 0 bases and J 6 bases, with 6 bases left between them. Sequenced by immunoSEQ multiplex PCR; TCRdb stores in-frame clones only, minus some. The data hold over 130,000 clones, with about 80% observed a single time. The sequencing sample was made of peripheral blood. This chain joins TRBV3-1 (or the pseudogene TRBV3-2) and TRBJ2-1; maybe TRBD2 (5 bases). The TCR sequence derives from a human donor in a cohort sampled during active COVID-19. The CDR3 reads CASSQDRGNEQFF. The CDR3 coding sequence is TGTGCCAGCAGCCAAGATCGGGGCAATGAGCAGTTCTTC.